A selection of T cell receptor beta chains follows, all from one sample in a study of T-cell reconstitution after alpha-beta-depleted transplantation in children. TCRdb itself ran the PCR reads through MiXCR, one entry per CDR3 protein. The data hold under 450,000 distinct CDR3 sequences, with 16% observed a single time. Material: PBMCs, mostly from graft donor cells, obtained 360 days after TCRalphabeta/CD19-depleted stem cell transplant. These receptors all stem from a boy younger than two who had a stem cell transplant for Wiskott-Aldrich syndrome, so the T cells may come from the graft donor. Both conserved end residues are part of each CDR3. Each record gives: clone size, J gene, D gene, V gene, CDR3 protein, CDR3 DNA. A D gene is named only where the DNA matches it firmly. Where a row states a size, it is once, few, many or the class of an expanded clone; other rows omit it.

. | TRBJ2-7 | . | TRBV6-1 | CASSRRVLGGLSYEQYF | TGTGCCAGCAGTCGCCGAGTGTTAGGGGGACTCTCCTACGAGCAGTACTTC
. | TRBJ2-7 | . | TRBV3-1 | CASSQIPLYEQYF | TGTGCCAGCAGCCAGATACCCCTTTACGAGCAGTACTTC
. | TRBJ1-1 | . | TRBV6-5 | CASSYRGGNTEAFF | TGTGCCAGCAGTTACAGGGGTGGGAACACTGAAGCTTTCTTT
many | TRBJ2-2 | . | TRBV11-2 | CASSLAGGGELFF | TGTGCCAGCAGCTTAGCGGGTGGCGGGGAGCTGTTTTTT
. | TRBJ2-7 | TRBD1 | TRBV12-3/TRBV12-4 | CASSVRDRAAYEQYF | TGTGCCAGCAGTGTCCGGGACAGGGCCGCCTACGAGCAGTACTTC
. | TRBJ2-1 | TRBD2 | TRBV4-3 | CASSQARIAGINEQFF | TGCGCCAGCAGCCAAGCGAGAATAGCGGGAATCAATGAGCAGTTCTTC
few | TRBJ1-1 | . | TRBV11-2 | CASSPKDGRLNTEAFF | TGTGCCAGCAGCCCCAAAGATGGCAGGCTGAACACTGAAGCTTTCTTT
. | TRBJ1-5 | . | TRBV7-8 | CASSLNPLNKPQHF | TGTGCCAGCAGCTTAAATCCCCTAAACAAGCCCCAGCATTTT
. | TRBJ2-2 | TRBD1 | TRBV5-1 | CASSPGTDTGELFF | TGCGCCAGCAGCCCTGGGACAGACACCGGGGAGCTGTTTTTT
. | TRBJ2-3 | TRBD2 | TRBV10-3 | CAISRTSGFTDTQYF | TGTGCCATCAGTCGGACTAGCGGATTCACAGATACGCAGTATTTT
few | TRBJ2-7 | TRBD2 | TRBV5-1 | CASSLVGGGSRPGRYEQYF | TGCGCCAGCAGCTTGGTCGGGGGAGGGTCGCGGCCCGGGCGATACGAGCAGTACTTC
few | TRBJ2-7 | . | TRBV7-9 | CASSWQGKQYF | TGTGCCAGCAGCTGGCAGGGGAAGCAGTACTTC
. | TRBJ2-3 | . | TRBV28 | CASSAIATDTQYF | TGTGCCAGCAGTGCCATAGCCACAGATACGCAGTATTTT
. | TRBJ2-7 | . | TRBV3-1 | CASSQYPHGQASSYEQYF | TGTGCCAGCAGCCAATATCCCCATGGGCAGGCGAGCTCCTACGAGCAGTACTTC
few | TRBJ1-5 | . | TRBV25-1 | CASSEFGGTQPQHF | TGTGCCAGCAGTGAATTTGGGGGAACGCAGCCCCAGCATTTT
. | TRBJ1-4 | . | TRBV29-1 | CSVQHLTNEKLFF | TGCAGCGTACAACACCTGACTAATGAAAAACTGTTTTTT
. | TRBJ2-3 | . | TRBV6-1 | CASSRRRGTDTQYF | TGTGCCAGCAGCCGAAGGCGGGGCACAGATACGCAGTATTTT
many | TRBJ1-1 | . | TRBV5-1 | CASSLRGGNSEAFF | TGCGCCAGCAGCTTGAGAGGAGGGAACTCAGAAGCTTTCTTT
. | TRBJ2-2 | TRBD1 | TRBV7-9 | CASQGQGIAGELFF | TGTGCCAGCCAGGGACAGGGAATCGCCGGGGAGCTGTTTTTT
many | TRBJ2-1 | . | TRBV29-1 | CSVRPGVEQFF | TGCAGCGTTCGCCCCGGGGTCGAGCAGTTCTTC
. | TRBJ2-3 | TRBD2 | TRBV12-3/TRBV12-4 | CASSLITGGTDTQYF | TGTGCCAGCAGTTTGATCACGGGGGGAACAGATACGCAGTATTTT
few | TRBJ2-1 | . | TRBV20-1 | CSARDPQGGKPFF | TGCAGTGCTAGAGACCCTCAGGGGGGTAAGCCGTTCTTC
. | TRBJ2-7 | . | TRBV20-1 | CSARSSFGGAYYEQYF | TGCAGTGCTAGATCCTCCTTCGGGGGTGCTTACTACGAGCAGTACTTC
few | TRBJ2-5 | . | TRBV29-1 | CSVEEMVTGRGTQYF | TGCAGCGTTGAGGAGATGGTGACAGGGAGGGGGACCCAGTACTTC
few | TRBJ2-3 | TRBD1 | TRBV24-1 | CATSDFTGGADTQYF | TGTGCCACCAGTGATTTCACAGGGGGAGCAGATACGCAGTATTTT
. | TRBJ2-7 | TRBD1 | TRBV5-1 | CASSLKDRASYEQYF | TGCGCCAGCAGCTTGAAAGACAGGGCGTCCTACGAGCAGTACTTC
few | TRBJ1-2 | . | TRBV4-3 | CASSQDFARDYGYTF | TGCGCCAGCAGCCAAGATTTCGCCAGAGACTATGGCTACACCTTC
. | TRBJ2-5 | . | TRBV30 | CAWSGTYQETQYF | TGTGCCTGGAGTGGGACATACCAAGAGACCCAGTACTTC
few | TRBJ1-6 | . | TRBV10-3 | CAISESMRDSPLHF | TGTGCCATCAGTGAGTCAATGCGGGATTCACCCCTCCACTTT
. | TRBJ2-1 | TRBD2 | TRBV2 | CASSEREWRLAGWGSYNEQFF | TGTGCCAGCAGTGAGAGGGAATGGAGGCTAGCGGGATGGGGATCCTACAATGAGCAGTTCTTC
. | TRBJ2-7 | . | TRBV5-5 | CASSFTPGYPEQYF | TGTGCCAGCAGCTTTACCCCCGGCTATCCCGAGCAGTACTTC
few | TRBJ2-1 | TRBD1 | TRBV12-3/TRBV12-4 | CASSPQGHEQFF | TGTGCCAGCAGCCCACAGGGGCATGAGCAGTTCTTC